These 29 T cell receptor beta chains were all obtained from the same sample, sequenced in a study of PD-1 blockade in classical Hodgkin lymphoma. The sample's time point: cycle 4 day 1 (C4D1), after 5 to 7 weeks of nivolumab. In every patient, relapse followed autologous stem cell transplantation, while exposure to brentuximab vedotin differed. Using magnetic negative selection, the CD4+ T cells were separated out of thawed PBMCs. Generated by immunoSEQ multiplex PCR, the TCRdb table keeps only in-frame clones and is missing some. Of about 28,000 clones listed, 70% to 85% are singletons. The starting material was CD4+ T cells from blood, obtained before the fourth cycle of nivolumab. These receptors were collected from a human donor with classical Hodgkin lymphoma.

The J gene is TRBJ1-1, the V gene TRBV7-2, with D possibly matching TRBD1 (5 bases). V lost 1 base and J lost 1, with 7 bases in between. CDR3 length: 14 residues. CDR1 is SGHTA and CDR2 is FQGNSA in the germline V gene. CDR3 residues: CASSLVGGNTEAFF. The CDR3 coding sequence is TGTGCCAGCAGCTTAGTGGGGGGGAACACTGAAGCTTTCTTT.

The rearrangement uses TRBV7-2 and TRBJ1-2; 8 bases map to TRBD1. Germline V lookup: CDR1 SGHTA, CDR2 FQGNSA. V was clipped by 3 bases and J by 8 bases; unmatched bases: 5. This CDR3 spans 13 amino acids. In DNA, the CDR3 is TGTGCCAGCAGCTTCGGACAGGGAGAGGGCTACACCTTC. Protein sequence: CASSFGQGEGYTF.

CDR3 DNA sequence: TGTGCCAGCATGACAGGAAACTACGAGCAGTACTTC. It specifies CASMTGNYEQYF. The rearrangement uses TRBV2 and TRBJ2-7; possible D gene TRBD1, 6 bases. Trimming removed 7 bases at V and 3 bases at J, with 10 bases between. CDR1 and CDR2 from the germline V gene are SNHLY and FYNNEI. This CDR3 contains 12 residues.

This chain joins TRBV7-9 and TRBJ1-6; weak D call: TRBD1 (6 bases). CDR3 length equals 16 residues. With 5 bases removed from V and 9 bases from J, the gap between germline ends came to 20 bases. Germline loops: CDR1 SEHNR, CDR2 FQNEAQ (reference sequence). The CDR3 DNA reads TGTGCCAGCAGCCCCCGGACGGCAGGGGCGAGTTCACCCCTCCACTTT. This codes for CASSPRTAGASSPLHF. Drawing the rest from reference TRBV7-9 and TRBJ1-6, the complete variable domain is DTGVSQNPRHKITKRGQNVTFRCDPISEHNRLYWYRQTLGQGPEFLTYFQNEAQLEKSRLLSDRFSAERPKGSFSTLEIQRTEQGDSAMYLCASSPRTAGASSPLHFGNGTRLTVT.

The chain carries TRBV5-5 and TRBJ2-7; 9 bases are a match to TRBD1. The germline V gene has CDR1 SGHKS and CDR2 YYEKEE (reference sequence). The CDR3 length is 14 residues. V gave up 9 bases and J gave up 3 bases; unmatched junction bases: 10. Written as DNA, the CDR3 is TGTGCCACCCGAACCCGGACAGGGGACTACGAGCAGTACTTC. Translation: CATRTRTGDYEQYF.

The chain carries TRBV4-1 and TRBJ1-4, with D possibly TRBD1 on 5 matching bases. The germline V gene encodes CDR1 MGHRA and CDR2 YSYEKL. Trimming shortened V by 3 bases and J by 5 bases, and 19 bases separated the two germline ends. The length of the CDR3 is 17 residues. DNA of the CDR3: TGCGCCAGCAGCCATCAAGCGCCGGGACGGAGGAATGAAAAACTGTTTTTT. Translation: CASSHQAPGRRNEKLFF.

CDR3 in DNA: TGTGCCAGCAGCCTCGACAGGGCCGGGGAGCTGTTTTTT. Protein product: CASSLDRAGELFF. The genes are TRBV11-1 and TRBJ2-2, with 7 bases that match TRBD1. Trimming cost V 5 bases and J 6 bases; bases outside gene matches: 3. CDR3 size: 13 residues. From germline, CDR1 is SGHAT and CDR2 FQDESV (reference sequence). Drawing the rest from reference TRBV11-1 and TRBJ2-2, the complete variable domain is EAEVAQSPRYKITEKSQAVAFWCDPISGHATLYWYRQILGQGPELLVQFQDESVVDDSQLPKDRFSAERLKGVDSTLKIQPAELGDSAMYLCASSLDRAGELFFGEGSRLTVL.

J is TRBJ1-2 and V is TRBV27; no clear D gene. The germline V gene encodes CDR1 MNHEY and CDR2 SMNVEV (reference sequence). V dropped 8 bases and J dropped 5 bases, with 9 bases sitting between them. The CDR3 is 11 amino acids. CDR3 nucleotide sequence: TGTGCCAGCGGCGGGGTATATGGCTACACCTTC. This gives the protein CASGGVYGYTF.

The table lists this clone with a few counts. J is TRBJ2-2 and V is TRBV4-1; D possibly corresponds to TRBD1 (5 bases). Germline lookup yields CDR1 MGHRA and CDR2 YSYEKL. The CDR3 loop spans 16 amino acids. Trimming removed 0 bases at V and 5 bases at J, with 13 bases between. Written as DNA, the CDR3 is TGCGCCAGCAGCCAAGATTGGGGCTCATGGACCGGGGAGCTGTTTTTT. Its protein product is CASSQDWGSWTGELFF.

J is TRBJ2-7 and V is TRBV21-1. TRBV21-1 is a pseudogene segment. The CDR3 runs 14 residues. The CDR3 sequence is CASRTGTVPDEQYF. CDR3 nucleotides: TGTGCCAGCAGGACCGGGACGGTTCCTGACGAGCAGTACTTC.

The gene calls are TRBV4-3 and TRBJ2-1, with 12 bases lining up with TRBD2. The CDR3 runs 16 residues. The germline V gene has CDR1 LGHNA and CDR2 YSLEER. J lost 10 bases, V lost 1 base, and 8 bases had no gene match. Here the CDR3 DNA reads TGCGCCAGCAGCCAAGTTGGGGCTAGCGGGAGGGCCGAGCAGTTCTTC. It specifies CASSQVGASGRAEQFF.

The rearrangement links TRBV5-6 to TRBJ2-7; TRBD1 might be the D (5 bases). This CDR3 has 17 amino acids. Germline CDR1 SGHDT, CDR2 YYEEEE. Trimming removed 3 bases at V and 7 bases at J, with 26 bases between. CDR3 in DNA: TGTGCCAGCAGCTCAATCGGTTGGGGCAGGGTGGTGGAGGAGCAGTACTTC. This translates into CASSSIGWGRVVEEQYF.

CDR3 in DNA: TGTGCCAGCAGCTCTCCAAGGATTAGCGGGATTGTCTACGAGCAGTACTTC. It yields the protein CASSSPRISGIVYEQYF. This rearrangement joins TRBV7-8 to TRBJ2-7; TRBD2 agrees at 8 bases. The CDR3 is 17 amino acids. The J segment lost 3 bases and the V segment lost 4 bases, leaving 14 bases of the junction unmatched. Germline V lookup: CDR1 SGHVS, CDR2 FQNEAQ.

This clone occurred once. This sequence joins TRBV7-3 and TRBJ2-7; 12 bases match TRBD1. CDR1 is SGHTA and CDR2 is FQGTGA in the germline V gene. This CDR3 contains 15 residues. V dropped 3 bases and J dropped 3; count of bases not matched to a gene: 3. DNA for the CDR3: TGTGCCAGCAGCTTGGGACAGGGGGCCTTCTACGAGCAGTACTTC. This translates into CASSLGQGAFYEQYF. Based on the CDR3 plus reference TRBV7-3 and TRBJ2-7, the full variable domain is GAGVSQTPSNKVTEKGKYVELRCDPISGHTALYWYRQSLGQGPEFLIYFQGTGAADDSGLPNDRFFAVRPEGSVSTLKIQRTERGDSAVYLCASSLGQGAFYEQYFGPGTRLTVT.

The rearrangement links TRBV7-2 to TRBJ2-1; tentative D call: TRBD1 (6 bases). Trimming pared 4 bases from V and 7 bases from J, leaving 11 bases between. The CDR3 length is 13 residues. Germline CDR1 reads SGHTA; CDR2 reads FQGNSA. The CDR3 region has the DNA TGTGCCAGCAGCTCACAGGGCGGGAATGAGCAGTTCTTC. It encodes CASSSQGGNEQFF.

The rearrangement links TRBV27 to TRBJ2-3; 11 bases align to TRBD2. The junction had 7 bases not matched to a gene; V was cut back by 5 bases and J by 6 bases. Germline V gene sequence: CDR1 MNHEY, CDR2 SMNVEV (reference sequence). The CDR3 consists of 15 residues. The CDR3 region is CASSLIAGGPDTQYF. Here the CDR3 DNA reads TGTGCCAGCAGTCTCATAGCGGGAGGGCCGGATACGCAGTATTTT.

This clone is a singleton in its sample. V usage is TRBV18 and J usage is TRBJ2-1; perhaps TRBD2 as D (6 bases). The CDR3 extends over 15 amino acids. With 1 base removed from V and 7 bases from J, the gap between germline ends came to 14 bases. Looked up from germline, CDR1 is KGHSH and CDR2 is LQKENI. This CDR3 reads CASSPRGLRSNEQFF. DNA for the CDR3: TGTGCCAGCTCACCACGGGGACTCCGTTCGAATGAGCAGTTCTTC.

Concerning this clone itself: A read error may produce the germline difference seen at one junction end. The V and J genes are TRBV7-9 and TRBJ2-7, with a tentative D call TRBD2 (6 bases). Germline V gives CDR1 SEHNR, CDR2 FQNEAQ (reference sequence). This CDR3 contains 14 residues. CDR3 nucleotides: TGTGCCAGCAGCTTAAGGCGGGACTCCCACGAGCAGTACTTC. Translating gives CASSLRRDSHEQYF.

This chain links TRBV30 with TRBJ2-3, with no clear D. This CDR3 region has 13 residues. The V gene's germline CDR1 is GTSNPN and CDR2 SVGIG (reference sequence). Trimming pared 4 bases from V and 0 bases from J, leaving 8 bases between. The CDR3 region is CAWTRPSTDTQYF. The CDR3, as DNA: TGTGCCTGGACCCGGCCTAGCACAGATACGCAGTATTTT.

This sequence joins TRBV18 and TRBJ1-3; weak D call: TRBD1 (5 bases). Trimming left V 2 bases short and J 3 bases short, with 8 bases between. Per the germline V gene, CDR1 is KGHSH and CDR2 is LQKENI. This CDR3 contains 14 residues. As DNA, the CDR3 is TGTGCCAGCTCACCAGGGGGATATGGAAACACCATATATTTT. Encoded protein: CASSPGGYGNTIYF.

The chain has TRBV6-5 and TRBJ2-7; either TRBD1 or TRBD2 may supply D (5 bases each). With 5 bases removed from V and 3 bases from J, the gap between germline ends came to 14 bases. Germline CDR1 and CDR2: MNHEY and SVGAGI. This CDR3 is 14 amino acids long. CDR3 residues: CASSHYGASYEQYF. In DNA, the CDR3 is TGTGCCAGCAGTCATTACGGGGCCAGCTACGAGCAGTACTTC.

In DNA, the CDR3 is TGTGCCAGCAGCTCCCGGACCGGGAGAAGCACAGATACGCAGTATTTT. Its protein is CASSSRTGRSTDTQYF. The genes are TRBV7-9 and TRBJ2-3; tentative D call: TRBD2 (6 bases). V gave up 4 bases and J gave up 0 bases, with 14 bases separating them. Germline lookup yields CDR1 SEHNR and CDR2 FQNEAQ (reference sequence). The CDR3 extends over 16 amino acids. The full variable domain, rest sourced from reference TRBV7-9 and TRBJ2-3, is DTGVSQNPRHKITKRGQNVTFRCDPISEHNRLYWYRQTLGQGPEFLTYFQNEAQLEKSRLLSDRFSAERPKGSFSTLEIQRTEQGDSAMYLCASSSRTGRSTDTQYFGPGTRLTVL.

This clone is a singleton in its sample. The V gene is TRBV2, the J gene TRBJ1-4; 7 bases map to TRBD1. V trimming: 4 bases; J trimming: 3 bases; junction bases outside the gene matches: 5. The CDR3 extends over 15 amino acids. Germline values: CDR1 SNHLY, CDR2 FYNNEI. CDR3 sequence reads: CASSVHGTANEKLFF. CDR3 coding DNA: TGTGCCAGCAGTGTTCACGGGACAGCTAATGAAAAACTGTTTTTT.

The chain links TRBV6-6 to TRBJ1-4; TRBD1 matches 7 bases. The germline V gene has CDR1 MNHNY and CDR2 SVGAGI (reference sequence). V was pared by 6 bases and J by 0 bases, with 4 bases of the junction left unmatched. The CDR3 extends over 15 amino acids. CDR3 bases: TGTGCCAGCAGATGGGACAGAGCAACTAATGAAAAACTGTTTTTT. It encodes CASRWDRATNEKLFF.

The V call is TRBV7-2, the J call TRBJ2-1, with TRBD2 identical over 9 bases. The CDR3 covers 16 residues. Germline V gene lookup returns CDR1 SGHTA and CDR2 FQGNSA. J was trimmed by 4 bases and V by 0 bases; bases with no gene match: 4. CDR3 sequence: CASSLAIAGAYNEQFF. The CDR3 coding sequence is TGTGCCAGCAGCTTAGCAATAGCGGGAGCGTACAATGAGCAGTTCTTC.

V gene TRBV6-5 combines with J gene TRBJ2-3; 10 bases are shared with TRBD2. The CDR3 has 14 residues. The V and J ends lost 0 bases and 11 bases, in that order; junction bases with no gene match: 5. From germline, CDR1 is MNHEY and CDR2 SVGAGI. In DNA form, the CDR3 reads TGTGCCAGCAGTTACTCGCTTAGCGGGGGGAGGCAGTATTTT. It translates to CASSYSLSGGRQYF.

This chain uses TRBV19 with TRBJ1-5; 7 bases agree with TRBD1. Germline V lookup: CDR1 LNHDA, CDR2 SQIVND (reference sequence). The CDR3 consists of 13 residues. V shed 5 bases and J 4 bases; nucleotides not matched to a gene: 2. This chain's CDR3 is CASSGTENQPQHF. For the CDR3, the DNA is TGTGCCAGTAGTGGGACAGAGAATCAGCCCCAGCATTTT.

CDR3 sequence: CASSLTSSADTQYF. DNA for the CDR3: TGTGCCAGCAGCCTCACTAGCTCCGCAGATACGCAGTATTTT. J is TRBJ2-3 and V is TRBV6-6; weak D call: TRBD2 (6 bases). Trimming left V 6 bases short and J 4 bases short, with 14 bases between. Germline CDR1 is MNHNY and CDR2 is SVGAGI (reference sequence). This CDR3 is 14 amino acids long.

The rearrangement joins TRBV19 to TRBJ2-7; D unclear. This CDR3 contains 14 residues. From germline, CDR1 is LNHDA and CDR2 SQIVND (reference sequence). V gave up 5 bases and J gave up 0 bases, with 11 bases separating them. The chain's CDR3 is CASSLRRNSYEQYF. CDR3 bases: TGTGCCAGTAGTCTCAGACGAAACTCCTACGAGCAGTACTTC.